This T cell receptor beta chain was sequenced during a study of T-cell memory formation after mild COVID-19 (dated by TCRdb to the early 2020s). Regarding the study in general: TCR sequence clusters from the two donors were found to be largely donor specific. T-cell clones expanding and contracting after mild COVID-19 in two donors were tracked by longitudinal TCRalpha and TCRbeta repertoire sequencing. The cohort was made up of two young adult volunteers, one female and one male, who were previously healthy.

This clonotype appeared a few times. No cognate antigen has been identified for it. Per-nucleotide qualities are absent, and no much larger clonotype sits a single base away. The study at large found these results: The study included only two mild cases, and larger cohorts that include severe cases with pre-infection samples were judged to be necessary. Contracting CD4+ clones were located mainly in the CM and EM memory subsets, whereas CD8+ clones were found to be enriched in EMRA. Some responding clones were detected in pre-infection memory, suggesting pre-existing cross-reactive memory T cells joined the SARS-CoV-2 response. The second-wave clones that peaked on day 37 were not confirmed to be SARS-CoV-2 specific. Balanced CD4/CD8 phenotypes were observed for clones contracting from day 15 to 85, whereas a bias towards CD4+ was observed for a second wave of clones expanding from day 15 to 37.

PBMCs were isolated by Ficoll-Paque density gradient centrifugation. From a lookup of the germline V gene, CDR1 and CDR2 are MGHRA and YSYEKL. V drops 5 bases and J drops 7 bases, leaving 18 bases in between. Counted from cysteine to phenylalanine, this CDR3 has 15 amino acids. Of all the DNA, just the CDR3 is kept, 45 bases in frame from base 1. The run used an Illumina NovaSeq 6000. Using 5'RACE with constant-segment primers, TCRalpha and TCRbeta cDNA libraries were constructed, with sample barcodes and unique molecular identifiers added in the process. RNA was extracted from every sample with Trizol reagent. Library amplification was performed in two PCR steps, and a second sample barcode and Illumina TruSeq adapters were introduced in the second step. The libraries were sequenced on an Illumina NovaSeq using 2 x 150 bp paired-end reads. Per the authors' processing: Reads were demultiplexed and collapsed into UMI-guided consensus sequences with migec v1.2.7. Using mixcr v2.1.11, UMI consensuses were aligned to TRA and TRB V and J templates and then assembled into clonotypes. Clonotypes were classified as expanded or contracted when called significant by both edgeR and NoisET, with noise models trained on biological replicates. For edgeR calls, the cutoffs were a false discovery rate-adjusted p below 0.01 and a log2 fold-change threshold of 1. As an exploratory analysis of dynamics, max-normalized trajectories of the 1000 most abundant clonotypes were examined with PCA combined with hierarchical clustering. Separately sequenced CD4+ and CD8+ repertoires were used to assign a CD4 or CD8 phenotype to each responding clone. Using fastp at Q25 and MiXCR, TCRdb reprocessed the public reads and kept productive beta chains. Duplicate CDR3 protein sequences are folded into a single record with the most common DNA and genes. The V and J calls follow TCRdb's processing rather than the paper's. Within this sample are approximately 230,000 distinct CDR3 sequences, with roughly 15% of them counted one time only. The top ten constitute roughly 3.6% of the sample.

In this chain, TRBV4-1 is recombined with TRBJ1-5; the best D guess is TRBD1, with 5 bases matching. This TCR was recovered from a man between 18 and 29 years old who had mild COVID-19 (a few samples of this study predate the infection). The sample titles of this study are shuffled in the database, so cell type and time point are left out; the donor was told from shared clones. Input material: PBMCs or a T cell subset sorted from them (not recorded which). This receptor has the CDR3 CASSSGTHEGQPQHF. The sequenced DNA is TGCGCCAGCAGCTCGGGGACCCACGAAGGGCAGCCCCAGCATTTT.